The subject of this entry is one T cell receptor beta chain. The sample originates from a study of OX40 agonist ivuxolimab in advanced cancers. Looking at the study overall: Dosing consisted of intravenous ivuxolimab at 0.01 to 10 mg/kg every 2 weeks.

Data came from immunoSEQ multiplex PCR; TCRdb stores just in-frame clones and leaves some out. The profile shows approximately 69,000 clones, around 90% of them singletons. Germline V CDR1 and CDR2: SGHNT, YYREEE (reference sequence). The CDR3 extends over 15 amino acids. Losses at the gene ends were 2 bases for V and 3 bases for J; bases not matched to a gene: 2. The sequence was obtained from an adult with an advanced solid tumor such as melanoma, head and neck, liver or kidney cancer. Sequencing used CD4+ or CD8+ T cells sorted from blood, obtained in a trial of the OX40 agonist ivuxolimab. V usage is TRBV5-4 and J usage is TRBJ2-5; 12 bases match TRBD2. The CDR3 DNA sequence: TGTGCCAGCAGCTTCCGACTAGCGGGGGAAGAGACCCAGTACTTC. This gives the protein CASSFRLAGEETQYF. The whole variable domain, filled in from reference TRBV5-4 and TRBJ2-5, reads ETGVTQSPTHLIKTRGQQVTLRCSSQSGHNTVSWYQQALGQGPQFIFQYYREEENGRGNFPPRFSGLQFPNYSSELNVNALELDDSALYLCASSFRLAGEETQYFGPGTRLLVL.